The T cell receptor (beta chain) described here comes from a study of shared clonotypes between healthy human individuals. Data came from immunoSEQ multiplex PCR; TCRdb stores just in-frame clones and leaves some out. This table has some 2,500,000 clones, approximately 94% appearing once. This clone was detected only once. The CDR3 loop spans 17 amino acids. Germline CDR1 is SGHKS and CDR2 is YYEKEE (reference sequence). V dropped 4 bases and J dropped 6; count of bases not matched to a gene: 15. This TCR was recovered from a man in his late teens or twenties in good health. Some clones in this sample may be carry-over from other donors' samples. V usage is TRBV5-5 and J usage is TRBJ2-7; 11 nucleotides line up with TRBD2. Sequenced sample: naive CD4+ T cells from PBMCs. Subset indicated: CD45RA+ positively selected. The DNA for the CDR3 is TGTGCCAGCAGCCGATATGCTCCCGGGACTAGCGGCCTCGAGCAGTACTTC. Its translation is CASSRYAPGTSGLEQYF.